These 25 T cell receptor beta chains were all obtained from the same sample, sequenced in a study of T cells after yellow fever vaccination. Via MiXCR, TCRdb re-called the 5' RACE reads, giving one row per CDR3 protein. Among approximately 450,000 distinct CDR3 sequences, around 20% were seen once, and the ten largest hold roughly a sixth. Here the sequenced sample was PBMCs, taken before the yellow fever booster vaccination. The receptors were sampled from a man between 18 and 29 years old who received the YFV17D yellow fever vaccine.

This chain links TRBV6-2 or TRBV6-3 with TRBJ2-3, with 9 bases lining up with TRBD2. CDR3 size: 16 residues. The germline CDR1 and CDR2 sequences are MNHEY and SVGEGT. V was pared by 1 base and J by 4 bases, with 6 bases of the junction left unmatched. The DNA for the CDR3 is TGTGCCAGCAGTTACTGGGTCGCGGGGGGGCCAGATACGCAGTATTTT. As protein: CASSYWVAGGPDTQYF.

CDR3 nucleotides: TGTGCCAGCACCCGGGGCGGGGGCAACTATGGCTACACCTTC. It encodes CASTRGGGNYGYTF. The V gene is TRBV11-2, the J gene TRBJ1-2; possible D gene TRBD1, 6 bases. CDR3 size: 14 residues. In germline, CDR1 is SGHAT, CDR2 FQNNGV. Trimming left V 7 bases short and J 2 bases short, with 14 bases between.

This rearrangement joins TRBV4-1 to TRBJ2-2; TRBD2 agrees at 8 bases. Germline CDR1 and CDR2: MGHRA and YSYEKL. V shed 5 bases, J shed 0 bases, and the junction held 5 bases outside the gene matches. The length of the CDR3 is 16 residues. The CDR3 DNA reads as TGCGCCAGCAGCACGGGGGGGAGGGCGAACACCGGGGAGCTGTTTTTT. Its protein is CASSTGGRANTGELFF.

The gene calls are TRBV18 and TRBJ1-2; weak D call: TRBD1 (5 bases). This CDR3 region has 14 residues. V lost 3 bases, J lost 0 bases, and 8 bases lay in between. CDR1 and CDR2 from the germline V gene are KGHSH and LQKENI. The CDR3 DNA is TGTGCCAGCTCACCGGGACGGACTAACTATGGCTACACCTTC. Protein product: CASSPGRTNYGYTF.

This clonotype has a single count. The chain carries TRBV9 and TRBJ2-7; 11 nucleotides agree with TRBD1. The CDR3 consists of 16 residues. Germline V gene sequence: CDR1 SGDLS, CDR2 YYNGEE. V shed 0 bases and J 5 bases; nucleotides not matched to a gene: 7. The CDR3 loop is CASSVDSGQGVHEQYF. The CDR3 DNA reads as TGTGCCAGCAGCGTAGATTCGGGACAGGGGGTCCACGAGCAGTACTTC.

Here the CDR3 DNA reads TGTGCCAGCAGTTACCGGCCAATATCTCGTACTGAAGCTTTCTTT. Amino acid sequence: CASSYRPISRTEAFF. This chain uses TRBV6-5 with TRBJ1-1; D unclear. The CDR3 loop spans 15 amino acids. Germline assignment: CDR1 MNHEY and CDR2 SVGAGI. V was trimmed by 2 bases and J by 5 bases, leaving 15 bases between them.

There are a few counts of this clonotype. The J gene is TRBJ2-2, the V gene TRBV5-1; 9 bases are shared with TRBD1. The junction had 8 bases not matched to a gene; V was cut back by 7 bases and J by 4 bases. The germline V gene encodes CDR1 SGHRS and CDR2 YFSETQ. CDR3 length: 15 residues. The CDR3 region has the DNA TGCGCCAGCGGAAATGGGGACAGGGCCACCGGGGAGCTGTTTTTT. It is translated as CASGNGDRATGELFF.

The chain uses TRBV5-5 and TRBJ2-4; D uncertain. From germline, CDR1 is SGHKS and CDR2 YYEKEE (reference sequence). The V end was cut by 3 bases, the J end by 0 bases, with 13 bases between. The CDR3 contains 16 residues. CDR3 DNA sequence: TGTGCCAGCAGCTCAGGACCCCTCCAAGCCAAAAACATTCAGTACTTC. This translates into CASSSGPLQAKNIQYF.

This rearrangement joins TRBV7-2 to TRBJ2-3; 7 bases fit TRBD1. The length of the CDR3 is 14 residues. J gave up 3 bases and V 8 bases, and 8 bases lay outside the gene matches. Germline V CDR1 and CDR2: SGHTA, FQGNSA. The CDR3 sequence is CASRQGRGTDTQYF. CDR3 DNA sequence: TGTGCCAGCCGACAGGGTAGGGGTACAGATACGCAGTATTTT.

The chain couples TRBV13 to TRBJ1-6, with 8 nucleotides matching TRBD1. The CDR3 has 15 amino acids. The V gene's germline CDR1 is PRHDT and CDR2 FYEKMQ (reference sequence). Losses at the gene ends were 4 bases for V and 9 bases for J; bases not matched to a gene: 8. The CDR3 spells CASSSTGTGASPLHF. In nucleotides, the CDR3 is TGTGCCAGCAGCTCGACCGGGACAGGCGCTTCACCCCTCCACTTT.

The chain joins TRBV6-5 to TRBJ2-7, with D possibly TRBD2 on 6 matching bases. The length of the CDR3 is 15 residues. Per germline, CDR1 MNHEY and CDR2 SVGAGI. V was pared by 4 bases and J by 3 bases, with 16 bases between. For the CDR3, the DNA is TGTGCCAGCAGTTCAACCGGGACTGGGCTCTACGAGCAGTACTTC. This gives the protein CASSSTGTGLYEQYF.

The rearrangement joins TRBV10-1 to TRBJ1-4; 7 nucleotides agree with TRBD1. Germline-derived CDR1 and CDR2 are WNHNN and SYGVQD (reference sequence). There are 14 residues in the CDR3. V lost 6 bases and J lost 7; bases outside the gene matches: 8. The CDR3 spells CASRGRTGREKLFF. CDR3 sequence (DNA): TGCGCCAGCAGGGGAAGGACAGGACGTGAAAAACTGTTTTTT.

The chain joins TRBV28 to TRBJ1-1, with D perhaps TRBD1 (6 bases). Trimming stripped 6 bases from V and 5 bases from J, with 13 bases between. The CDR3 is 13 residues long. Germline assignment: CDR1 MDHEN and CDR2 SYDVKM. The CDR3 spells CASRVLQGTEAFF. In nucleotides, the CDR3 is TGTGCCAGCAGGGTCTTACAGGGTACTGAAGCTTTCTTT. The variable domain in full, completed from reference TRBV28 and TRBJ1-1, reads DVKVTQSSRYLVKRTGEKVFLECVQDMDHENMFWYRQDPGLGLRLIYFSYDVKMKEKGDIPEGYSVSREKKERFSLILESASTNQTSMYLCASRVLQGTEAFFGQGTRLTVV.

The gene calls are TRBV20-1 and TRBJ1-2; D is perhaps TRBD1 (5 bases). Germline V gene data show CDR1 as DFQATT and CDR2 as SNEGSKA (reference sequence). V was trimmed by 2 bases and J by 7 bases, leaving 11 bases between them. CDR3 size: 12 residues. CDR3 DNA: TGCAGTGCTAGACCGTCTGGGGGTGGCTACACCTTC. Residues: CSARPSGGGYTF.

The CDR3 reads CASSLGTGEQFF. CDR3 DNA sequence: TGTGCCAGCAGCCTCGGGACTGGAGAGCAGTTCTTC. The chain uses TRBV3-1 and TRBJ2-1; maybe TRBD2 (6 bases). Trimming took 4 bases from V and 10 from J, leaving 11 bases between them. The V gene's germline CDR1 is LGHDT and CDR2 YNNKEL (reference sequence). The CDR3 totals 12 residues.

This sequence joins TRBV5-1 and TRBJ1-2; weak D call: TRBD1 (5 bases). CDR3 size: 16 residues. In germline, CDR1 is SGHRS, CDR2 YFSETQ. Between the trimmed V and J ends, which lost 4 bases and 4 bases, there was a span of 20 bases. CDR3 sequence: CASSQGVGALLYGYTF. The CDR3 region has the DNA TGCGCCAGCAGCCAAGGAGTCGGGGCCCTACTCTATGGCTACACCTTC.

This chain joins TRBV29-1 and TRBJ1-5; 7 bases fit TRBD1. The trim removed 7 bases at V and 4 bases at J, leaving 7 bases unmatched. The CDR3 contains 13 residues. Per the germline V gene, CDR1 is SQVTM and CDR2 is ANQGSEA. CDR3 sequence: CSAAPGGNQPQHF. The DNA for the CDR3 is TGCAGCGCTGCCCCAGGGGGGAATCAGCCCCAGCATTTT. The whole variable domain, remainder taken from reference TRBV29-1 and TRBJ1-5, is SAVISQKPSRDICQRGTSLTIQCQVDSQVTMMFWYRQQPGQSLTLIATANQGSEATYESGFVIDKFPISRPNLTFSTLTVSNMSPEDSSIYLCSAAPGGNQPQHFGDGTRLSIL.

This clonotype occurred a few times. The chain recombines TRBV10-3 with TRBJ1-1, with TRBD1 as a possible D gene (6 bases). Germline V gene lookup returns CDR1 ENHRY and CDR2 SYGVKD. The CDR3 has 14 amino acids. Trimming left V 3 bases short and J 0 bases short, with 8 bases between. CDR3 residues: CAISETGMNTEAFF. In DNA, the CDR3 is TGTGCCATCAGTGAAACAGGGATGAACACTGAAGCTTTCTTT.

V gene TRBV4-1 combines with J gene TRBJ2-7; D is perhaps TRBD2 (6 bases). Trimming left V 0 bases short and J 3 bases short, with 15 bases between. Germline assignment: CDR1 MGHRA and CDR2 YSYEKL. This CDR3 region has 16 residues. CDR3: CASSQEWESGYYEQYV. The CDR3 DNA reads as TGCGCCAGCAGCCAAGAATGGGAGAGCGGGTACTACGAGCAGTACGTC.

This chain connects TRBV27 to TRBJ1-1; D gene ambiguous. The ends were cut back, 4 bases at V and 4 bases at J, with 19 bases in the middle. This CDR3 comprises 16 residues. Looked up from germline, CDR1 is MNHEY and CDR2 is SMNVEV (reference sequence). The CDR3 protein is CASSSWTSSWGTEAFF. Here the CDR3 DNA reads TGTGCCAGCAGTTCCTGGACCTCTAGTTGGGGCACTGAAGCTTTCTTT.

The rearrangement joins TRBV9 to TRBJ2-7; D is possibly TRBD1 (5 bases). The V gene's germline CDR1 is SGDLS and CDR2 YYNGEE. The CDR3 has 15 residues. The germline V and J ends were trimmed by 0 bases and 3 bases, with 13 bases remaining between them. The CDR3 loop reads CASSVDQGIHYEQYF. DNA for the CDR3: TGTGCCAGCAGCGTAGATCAGGGCATTCACTACGAGCAGTACTTC. The full variable domain, its missing parts supplied by reference TRBV9 and TRBJ2-7, is DSGVTQTPKHLITATGQRVTLRCSPRSGDLSVYWYQQSLDQGLQFLIQYYNGEERAKGNILERFSAQQFPDLHSELNLSSLELGDSALYFCASSVDQGIHYEQYFGPGTRLTVT.

This clonotype was counted only a few times. The chain employs TRBV7-3 and TRBJ2-2, with D possibly being TRBD1 (5 bases). Trimming pared 5 bases from V and 4 bases from J, leaving 14 bases between. The CDR3 is made up of 15 amino acids. CDR1 and CDR2 (germline): SGHTA, FQGTGA. The CDR3 spells CASSTAGIGTGELFF. The CDR3 bases are TGTGCCAGCAGCACCGCAGGGATAGGCACCGGGGAGCTGTTTTTT. Full variable domain (remainder filled in from reference TRBV7-3 and TRBJ2-2): GAGVSQTPSNKVTEKGKYVELRCDPISGHTALYWYRQSLGQGPEFLIYFQGTGAADDSGLPNDRFFAVRPEGSVSTLKIQRTERGDSAVYLCASSTAGIGTGELFFGEGSRLTVL.

The chain couples TRBV27 to TRBJ2-5, with unresolved D. The CDR3 loop spans 16 amino acids. V was pared by 6 bases and J by 0 bases, with 17 bases between. From germline, CDR1 is MNHEY and CDR2 SMNVEV (reference sequence). The CDR3 DNA reads as TGTGCCAGCAGCCCCGCCGGTGGTTTTTACCAAGAGACCCAGTACTTC. It codes for CASSPAGGFYQETQYF.

The chain employs TRBV19 and TRBJ2-5; the match to TRBD1 covers 7 bases. V shed 4 bases, J shed 2 bases, and the junction held 7 bases outside the gene matches. The CDR3 totals 15 residues. CDR1 and CDR2 (germline): LNHDA, SQIVND (reference sequence). The CDR3 here is CASSTTGMGQETQYF. The DNA of the CDR3 is TGTGCCAGTAGTACGACAGGGATGGGACAAGAGACCCAGTACTTC.

This clonotype was detected only a few times. CDR3 sequence reads: CSASGSYNEQFF. CDR3 DNA: TGCAGTGCTAGCGGGTCCTACAATGAGCAGTTCTTC. J is TRBJ2-1 and V is TRBV20-1; D not certain. This CDR3 is 12 amino acids long. Trimming left V 3 bases short and J 1 base short, with 4 bases between. Per the germline V gene, CDR1 is DFQATT and CDR2 is SNEGSKA (reference sequence).